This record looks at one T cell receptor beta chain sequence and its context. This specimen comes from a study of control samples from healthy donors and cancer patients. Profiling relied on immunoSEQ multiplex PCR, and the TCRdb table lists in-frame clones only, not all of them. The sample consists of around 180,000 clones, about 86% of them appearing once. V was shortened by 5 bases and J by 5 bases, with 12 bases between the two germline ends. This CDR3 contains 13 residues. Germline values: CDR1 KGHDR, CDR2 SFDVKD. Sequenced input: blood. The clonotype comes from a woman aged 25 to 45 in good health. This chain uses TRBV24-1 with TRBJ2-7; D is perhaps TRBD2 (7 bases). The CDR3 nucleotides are TGTGCCACCAGTGGGGGAGGGGGAGACGAGCAGTACTTC. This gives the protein CATSGGGGDEQYF.